This TCR beta chain was retrieved from a study of CD8 T cells in Susac syndrome. Random hexamers were used to reverse transcribe an amount of roughly 0.45 to 1 ug RNA. TCRdb independently ran MiXCR on the immunoSEQ multiplex PCR reads; one entry per CDR3 protein. The sample lists around 130,000 distinct CDR3 sequences, about 95% occurring once. CDR3 length: 18 residues. The V segment lost 2 bases and the J segment 4 bases; nucleotides outside the gene matches: 13. Germline CDR1 KGHSH, CDR2 LQKENI. This rearrangement joins TRBV18 to TRBJ2-1; 8 positions match TRBD1. This clonotype was obtained from a human donor in good health. Sequenced material: CD4+ T cells from PBMCs. The CDR3 loop is CASSPNRATDRAYNEQFF. The CDR3 DNA reads as TGTGCCAGCTCACCAAATCGGGCAACGGACAGGGCATACAATGAGCAGTTCTTC.